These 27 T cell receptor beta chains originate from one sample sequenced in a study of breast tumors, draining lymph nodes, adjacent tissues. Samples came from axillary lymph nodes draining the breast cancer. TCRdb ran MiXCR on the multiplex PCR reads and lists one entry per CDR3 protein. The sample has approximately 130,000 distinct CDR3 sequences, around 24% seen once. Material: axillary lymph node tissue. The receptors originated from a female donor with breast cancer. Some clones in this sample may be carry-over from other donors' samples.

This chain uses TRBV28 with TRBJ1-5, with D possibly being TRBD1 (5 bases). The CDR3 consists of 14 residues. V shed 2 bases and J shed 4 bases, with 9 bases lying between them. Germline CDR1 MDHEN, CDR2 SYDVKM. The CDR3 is CASSLTGFNQPQHF. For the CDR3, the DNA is TGTGCCAGCAGTTTAACAGGATTTAATCAGCCCCAGCATTTT.

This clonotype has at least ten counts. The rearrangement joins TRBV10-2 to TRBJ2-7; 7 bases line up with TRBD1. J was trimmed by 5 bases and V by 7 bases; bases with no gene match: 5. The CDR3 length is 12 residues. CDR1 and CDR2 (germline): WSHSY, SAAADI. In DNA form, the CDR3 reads TGCGCCAGCACAGGGGGTTTTAACGAGCAGTACTTC. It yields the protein CASTGGFNEQYF.

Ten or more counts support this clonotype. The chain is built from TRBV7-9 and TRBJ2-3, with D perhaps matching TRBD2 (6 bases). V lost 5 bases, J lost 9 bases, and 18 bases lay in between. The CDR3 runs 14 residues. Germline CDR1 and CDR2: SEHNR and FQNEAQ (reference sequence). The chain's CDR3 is CASSPGVQAATQYF. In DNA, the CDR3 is TGTGCCAGCAGCCCGGGGGTTCAAGCGGCCACGCAGTATTTT.

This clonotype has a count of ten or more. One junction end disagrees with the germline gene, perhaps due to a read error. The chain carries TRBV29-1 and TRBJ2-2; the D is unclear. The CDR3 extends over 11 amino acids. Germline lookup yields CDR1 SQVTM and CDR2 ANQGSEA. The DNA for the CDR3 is TGCAGCGTCGAAGGCCCCGGGGAGCTGTTTTTT. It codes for CSVEGPGELFF.

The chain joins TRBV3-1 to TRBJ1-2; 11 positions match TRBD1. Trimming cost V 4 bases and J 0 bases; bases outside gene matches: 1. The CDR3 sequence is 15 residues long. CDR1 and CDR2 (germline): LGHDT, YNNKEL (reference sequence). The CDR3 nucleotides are TGTGCCAGCAGCCCGGGACAGGGGGCTAACTATGGCTACACCTTC. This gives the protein CASSPGQGANYGYTF.

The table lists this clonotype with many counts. CDR3 in DNA: TGCAGCGGCAGGGAGGTCGGTGAGCAGTTCTTC. Its translation is CSGREVGEQFF. The chain uses TRBV29-1 and TRBJ2-1; D might be TRBD2 (6 bases). Trimming shortened V by 7 bases and J by 9 bases, and 13 bases separated the two germline ends. CDR1 is SQVTM and CDR2 is ANQGSEA in the germline V gene. The CDR3 covers 11 residues.

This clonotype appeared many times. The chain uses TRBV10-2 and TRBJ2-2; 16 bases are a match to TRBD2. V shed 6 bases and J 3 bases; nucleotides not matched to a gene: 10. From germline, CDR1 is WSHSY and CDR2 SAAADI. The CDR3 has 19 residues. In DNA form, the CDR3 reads TGCGCCAGCAGCCCGTCCGGGACTAGCGGGAGGGCCGACACCGGGGAGCTGTTTTTT. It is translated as CASSPSGTSGRADTGELFF.

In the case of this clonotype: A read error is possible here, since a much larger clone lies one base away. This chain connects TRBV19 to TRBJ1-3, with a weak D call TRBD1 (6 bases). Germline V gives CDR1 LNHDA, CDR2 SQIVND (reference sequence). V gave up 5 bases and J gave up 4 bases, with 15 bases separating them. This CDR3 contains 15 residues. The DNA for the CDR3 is TGTGCCAGTAGTTTCGCAGGGGCCGGGGGAAACACCATATATTTT. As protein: CASSFAGAGGNTIYF.

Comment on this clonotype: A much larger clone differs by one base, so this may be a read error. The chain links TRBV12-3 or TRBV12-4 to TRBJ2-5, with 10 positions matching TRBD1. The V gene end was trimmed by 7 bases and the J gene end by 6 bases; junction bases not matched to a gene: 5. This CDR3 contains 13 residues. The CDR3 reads CASKTDRGKTQYF. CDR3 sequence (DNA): TGTGCCAGCAAAACGGACAGGGGGAAGACCCAGTACTTC.

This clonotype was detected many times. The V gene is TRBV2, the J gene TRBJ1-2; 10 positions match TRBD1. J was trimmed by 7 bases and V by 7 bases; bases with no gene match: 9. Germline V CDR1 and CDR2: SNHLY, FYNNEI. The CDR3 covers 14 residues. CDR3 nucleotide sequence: TGTGCCAGCAACACCGGGACAGGGGCGTTTGGCTACACCTTC. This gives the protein CASNTGTGAFGYTF.

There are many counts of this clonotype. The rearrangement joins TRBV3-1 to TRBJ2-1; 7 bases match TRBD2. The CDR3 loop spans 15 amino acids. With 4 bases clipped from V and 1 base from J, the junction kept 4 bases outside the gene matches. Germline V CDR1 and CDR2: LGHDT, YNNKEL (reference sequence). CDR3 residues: CASSPAGLSYNEQFF. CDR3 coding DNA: TGTGCCAGCAGCCCAGCGGGGTTGTCCTACAATGAGCAGTTCTTC.

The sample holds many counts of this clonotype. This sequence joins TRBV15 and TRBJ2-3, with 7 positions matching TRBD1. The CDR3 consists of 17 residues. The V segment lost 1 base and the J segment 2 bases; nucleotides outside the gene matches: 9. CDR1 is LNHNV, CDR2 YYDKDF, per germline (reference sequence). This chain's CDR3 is CATSRAKTGTFTDTQYF. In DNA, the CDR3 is TGTGCCACCAGCAGAGCTAAGACAGGGACCTTCACAGATACGCAGTATTTT.

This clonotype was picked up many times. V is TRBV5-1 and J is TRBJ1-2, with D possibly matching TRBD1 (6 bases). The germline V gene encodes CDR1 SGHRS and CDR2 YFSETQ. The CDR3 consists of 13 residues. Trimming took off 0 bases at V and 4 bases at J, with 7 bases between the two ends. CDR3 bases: TGCGCCAGCAGCTTGGCAGGGGTCTATGGCTACACCTTC. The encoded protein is CASSLAGVYGYTF.

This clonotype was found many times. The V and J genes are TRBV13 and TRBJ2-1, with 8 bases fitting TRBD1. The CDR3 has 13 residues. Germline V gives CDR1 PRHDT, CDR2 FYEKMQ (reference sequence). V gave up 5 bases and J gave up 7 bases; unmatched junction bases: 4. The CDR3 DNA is TGTGCCAGCAGCCCCCGGACAGGGAATGAGCAGTTCTTC. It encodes CASSPRTGNEQFF. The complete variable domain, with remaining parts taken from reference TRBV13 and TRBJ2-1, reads AAGVIQSPRHLIKEKRETATLKCYPIPRHDTVYWYQQGPGQDPQFLISFYEKMQSDKGSIPDRFSAQQFSDYHSELNMSSLELGDSALYFCASSPRTGNEQFFGPGTRLTVL.

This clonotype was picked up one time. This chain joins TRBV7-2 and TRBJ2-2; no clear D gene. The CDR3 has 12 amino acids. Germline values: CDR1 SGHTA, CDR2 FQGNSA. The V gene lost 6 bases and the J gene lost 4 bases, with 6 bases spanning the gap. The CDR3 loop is CASSLSTGELFF. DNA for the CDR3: TGTGCCAGCAGTTTGTCCACCGGGGAGCTGTTTTTT.

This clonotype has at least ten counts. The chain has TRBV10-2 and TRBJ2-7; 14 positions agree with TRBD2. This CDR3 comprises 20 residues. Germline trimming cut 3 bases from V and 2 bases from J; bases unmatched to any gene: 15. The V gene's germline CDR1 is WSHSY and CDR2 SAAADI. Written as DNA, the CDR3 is TGCGCCAGCAGTGATCGGGGGGGGACTAGCGGGAGAGGTGGGGCCTACGAGCAGTACTTC. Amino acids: CASSDRGGTSGRGGAYEQYF.

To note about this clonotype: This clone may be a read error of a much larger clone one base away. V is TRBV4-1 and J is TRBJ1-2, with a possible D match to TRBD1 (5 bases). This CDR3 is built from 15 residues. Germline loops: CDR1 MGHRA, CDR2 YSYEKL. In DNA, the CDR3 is TGCACCAGCAGCAAAGGGACCCTCGACGACTATGGCTACACCTTC. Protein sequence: CTSSKGTLDDYGYTF.

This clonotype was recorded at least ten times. CDR3 residues: CASSPRDRIYEQYF. CDR3 bases: TGTGCCAGCAGCCCCCGGGACAGGATCTACGAGCAGTACTTC. The V and J genes are TRBV5-4 and TRBJ2-7; TRBD1 agrees at 8 bases. The trim removed 4 bases at V and 3 bases at J, leaving 6 bases unmatched. The CDR3 loop spans 14 amino acids. Germline V gives CDR1 SGHNT, CDR2 YYREEE (reference sequence).

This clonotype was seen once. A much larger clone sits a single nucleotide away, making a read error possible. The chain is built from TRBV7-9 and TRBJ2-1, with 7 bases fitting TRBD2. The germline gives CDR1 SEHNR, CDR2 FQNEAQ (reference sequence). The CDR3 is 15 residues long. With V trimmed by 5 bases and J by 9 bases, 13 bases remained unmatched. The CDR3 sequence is CASSPTSVRASEQFF. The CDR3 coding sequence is TGTGCCAGCAGCCCCACTAGCGTCCGGGCCAGTGAGCAGTTCTTC.

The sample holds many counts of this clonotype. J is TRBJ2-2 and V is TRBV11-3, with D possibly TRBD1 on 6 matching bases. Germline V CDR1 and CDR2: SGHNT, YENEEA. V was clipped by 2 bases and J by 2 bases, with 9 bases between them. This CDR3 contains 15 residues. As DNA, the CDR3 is TGTGCCAGCAGCTTACGGGGACACAACACCGGGGAGCTGTTTTTT. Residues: CASSLRGHNTGELFF.

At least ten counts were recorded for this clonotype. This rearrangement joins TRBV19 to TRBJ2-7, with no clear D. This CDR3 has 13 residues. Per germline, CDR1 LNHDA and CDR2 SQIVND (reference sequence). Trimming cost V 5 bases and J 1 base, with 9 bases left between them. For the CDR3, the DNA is TGTGCCAGTAGTCCTAAACGGTCCTACGAGCAGTACTTC. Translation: CASSPKRSYEQYF.

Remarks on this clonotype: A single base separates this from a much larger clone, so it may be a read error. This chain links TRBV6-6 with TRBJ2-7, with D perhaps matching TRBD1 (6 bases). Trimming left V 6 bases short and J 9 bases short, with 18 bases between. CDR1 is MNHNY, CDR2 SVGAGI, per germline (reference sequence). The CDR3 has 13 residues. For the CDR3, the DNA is TGTGCCAGCAGGAAACAGGGTCCGGACGCGCAGTACTTC. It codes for CASRKQGPDAQYF.

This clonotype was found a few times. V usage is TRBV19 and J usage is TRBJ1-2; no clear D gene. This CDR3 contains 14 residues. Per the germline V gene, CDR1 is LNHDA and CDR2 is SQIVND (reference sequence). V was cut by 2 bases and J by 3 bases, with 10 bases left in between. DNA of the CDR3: TGTGCCAGTAGTATATCTATTGGGTACTATGGCTACACCTTC. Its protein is CASSISIGYYGYTF. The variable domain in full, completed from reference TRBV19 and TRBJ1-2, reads DGGITQSPKYLFRKEGQNVTLSCEQNLNHDAMYWYRQDPGQGLRLIYYSQIVNDFQKGDIAEGYSVSREKKESFPLTVTSAQKNPTAFYLCASSISIGYYGYTFGSGTRLTVV.

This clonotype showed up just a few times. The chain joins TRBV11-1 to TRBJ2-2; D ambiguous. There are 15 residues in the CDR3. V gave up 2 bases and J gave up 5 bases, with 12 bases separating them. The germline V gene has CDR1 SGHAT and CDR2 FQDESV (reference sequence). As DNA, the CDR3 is TGTGCCAGCAGCTTATTATGGGGTCAGACCGGGGAGCTGTTTTTT. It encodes CASSLLWGQTGELFF.

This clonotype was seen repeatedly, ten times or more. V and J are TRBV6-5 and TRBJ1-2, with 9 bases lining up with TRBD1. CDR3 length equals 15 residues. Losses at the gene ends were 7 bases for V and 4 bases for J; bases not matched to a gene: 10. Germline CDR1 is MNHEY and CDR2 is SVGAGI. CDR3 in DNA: TGTGCCAGCATCCTTTTCCCGGACAGGGGCTATGGCTACACCTTC. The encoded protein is CASILFPDRGYGYTF.

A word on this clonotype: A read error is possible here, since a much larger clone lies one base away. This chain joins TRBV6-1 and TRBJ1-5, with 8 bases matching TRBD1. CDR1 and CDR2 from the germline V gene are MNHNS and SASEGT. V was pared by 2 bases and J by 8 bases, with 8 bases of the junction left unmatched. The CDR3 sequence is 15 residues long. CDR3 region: CASSERQGALKPQHF. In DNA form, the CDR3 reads TGTGCCAGCAGTGAAAGGCAGGGGGCCCTAAAGCCCCAGCATTTT.

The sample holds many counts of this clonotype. The CDR3 here is CASSPTGNSPLHF. CDR3 sequence (DNA): TGCGCCAGCAGCCCCACAGGGAATTCACCCCTCCACTTT. The rearrangement joins TRBV10-1 to TRBJ1-6; weak D call: TRBD1 (6 bases). CDR3 length equals 13 residues. Germline CDR1 WNHNN, CDR2 SYGVQD (reference sequence). With 6 bases removed from V and 7 bases from J, the gap between germline ends came to 10 bases.